This T cell receptor (beta chain) was observed in a study of OX40 agonist ivuxolimab in advanced cancers. Method: immunoSEQ multiplex PCR; TCRdb's copy keeps in-frame clones and lacks some. This sample has roughly 46,000 clones; approximately 90% occur once, and the top ten carry 13% to 15%. The length of the CDR3 is 18 residues. Per the germline V gene, CDR1 is LNHDA and CDR2 is SQIVND (reference sequence). The V gene end was trimmed by 4 bases and the J gene end by 5 bases; junction bases not matched to a gene: 15. This specimen consisted of CD4+ or CD8+ T cells sorted from blood, obtained in a trial of the OX40 agonist ivuxolimab. The V and J genes are TRBV19 and TRBJ1-1, with 11 bases aligning to TRBD1. This TCR derives from an adult with an advanced solid tumor such as melanoma, head and neck, liver or kidney cancer. CDR3 residues: CASSTRGARTGGETEAFF. The CDR3, as DNA: TGTGCCAGTAGTACCCGGGGGGCCCGGACAGGGGGCGAGACTGAAGCTTTCTTT.